Listed below are T cell receptor beta chains from one sample, sequenced in a study of T cells after yellow fever vaccination. A single record per CDR3 protein comes from TCRdb applying MiXCR to the 5' RACE reads. In the table there are 300,000 to 350,000 distinct CDR3 sequences, 3% to 4.5% of which are singletons. The sample in question was PBMCs, obtained 5 days after the yellow fever booster vaccination. These receptor sequences come from a man aged 18 to 35 who received the YFV17D yellow fever vaccine. Both conserved end residues are part of each CDR3.

j_gene,v_gene,CDR3aa
TRBJ2-3,TRBV4-1,CASSLIAGGIADTQYF
TRBJ2-7,TRBV18,CASSRAGDEQYF
TRBJ2-4,TRBV10-3,CAISEVAGASNIQYF
TRBJ2-5,TRBV18,CASSPPRGRTMETQYF
TRBJ2-5,TRBV20-1,CSARVPGGTQETQYF
TRBJ2-6,TRBV7-9,CASSSWGAGANVLTF
TRBJ1-2,TRBV5-4,CASSQNINYGYTF
TRBJ2-2,TRBV7-2,CASSRRQGIGTGELFF
TRBJ2-3,TRBV9,CASSPRPPSGLRNTQYF
TRBJ1-1,TRBV20-1,CSARALVGKGTEAFF
TRBJ2-5,TRBV18,CASSPAVQETQYF
TRBJ2-3,TRBV5-1,CASSFARDSTDTQYF
TRBJ1-2,TRBV29-1,CSAPAWAGYGYTF
TRBJ1-2,TRBV5-1,CASSLREANYGYTF
TRBJ2-7,TRBV20-1,CSALHNRGNYEQYF
TRBJ1-1,TRBV29-1,CSVSWAGNTEAFF
TRBJ1-2,TRBV6-5,CASTQSARGFYGYTF
TRBJ2-5,TRBV29-1,CSSTGIQETQYF
TRBJ2-2,TRBV12-3/TRBV12-4,CASSASGGPSRELFF
TRBJ2-7,TRBV4-2,CASSQGQGVYEQYF
TRBJ2-1,TRBV4-3,CASSQPGAFQASYNEQFF
TRBJ2-5,TRBV5-4,CASSLALAEETQYF
TRBJ2-7,TRBV19,CASSIRQGAVEQYF
TRBJ2-6,TRBV29-1,CSARYGDSGANVLTF
TRBJ2-2,TRBV5-6,CASSLGFDGELFF
TRBJ2-3,TRBV2,CASSYSGTDTQYF
TRBJ2-1,TRBV2,CATLAPGANEQFF
TRBJ2-1,TRBV6-2/TRBV6-3,CATHTDRGSYNEQFF
TRBJ1-1,TRBV6-5,CASSYSWGLGTEAFF
TRBJ2-1,TRBV20-1,CSANSLAGEAPSYNEQFF
TRBJ1-4,TRBV5-1,CASSLQGSNEKLFF
TRBJ2-5,TRBV20-1,CSAEGSWGQEDGPETQYF
TRBJ1-1,TRBV6-5,CASSYSADNTEAFF
TRBJ2-3,TRBV9,CASSVDAGGSTDTQYF
TRBJ2-4,TRBV12-3/TRBV12-4,CASSLLGLAKNIQYF
TRBJ2-1,TRBV5-6,CASSPRLSSYNEQFF
TRBJ2-5,TRBV6-2/TRBV6-3,CASRGSAETQYF
TRBJ2-5,TRBV7-2,CASRSGHLQETQYF
TRBJ2-1,TRBV6-2/TRBV6-3,CASSRLAGDALEQFF
TRBJ1-1,TRBV18,CASSPPPGGGWTEAFF
TRBJ1-5,TRBV18,CASSPGQGFNQPQHF
TRBJ1-3,TRBV12-3/TRBV12-4,CASSQRTDRDSGNTIYF
TRBJ2-1,TRBV5-1,CASSLVRTDDGQFF
TRBJ2-5,TRBV29-1,CSAFLTGGPRETQYF
TRBJ2-3,TRBV7-2,CASSPPAYDTQYF
TRBJ1-2,TRBV20-1,CSASTQGGYTF
TRBJ2-2,TRBV20-1,CSARGAWELFF
TRBJ2-4,TRBV4-2,CASSPMAERAKNIQYF
TRBJ2-7,TRBV20-1,CSARPGQGRGGYEQYF